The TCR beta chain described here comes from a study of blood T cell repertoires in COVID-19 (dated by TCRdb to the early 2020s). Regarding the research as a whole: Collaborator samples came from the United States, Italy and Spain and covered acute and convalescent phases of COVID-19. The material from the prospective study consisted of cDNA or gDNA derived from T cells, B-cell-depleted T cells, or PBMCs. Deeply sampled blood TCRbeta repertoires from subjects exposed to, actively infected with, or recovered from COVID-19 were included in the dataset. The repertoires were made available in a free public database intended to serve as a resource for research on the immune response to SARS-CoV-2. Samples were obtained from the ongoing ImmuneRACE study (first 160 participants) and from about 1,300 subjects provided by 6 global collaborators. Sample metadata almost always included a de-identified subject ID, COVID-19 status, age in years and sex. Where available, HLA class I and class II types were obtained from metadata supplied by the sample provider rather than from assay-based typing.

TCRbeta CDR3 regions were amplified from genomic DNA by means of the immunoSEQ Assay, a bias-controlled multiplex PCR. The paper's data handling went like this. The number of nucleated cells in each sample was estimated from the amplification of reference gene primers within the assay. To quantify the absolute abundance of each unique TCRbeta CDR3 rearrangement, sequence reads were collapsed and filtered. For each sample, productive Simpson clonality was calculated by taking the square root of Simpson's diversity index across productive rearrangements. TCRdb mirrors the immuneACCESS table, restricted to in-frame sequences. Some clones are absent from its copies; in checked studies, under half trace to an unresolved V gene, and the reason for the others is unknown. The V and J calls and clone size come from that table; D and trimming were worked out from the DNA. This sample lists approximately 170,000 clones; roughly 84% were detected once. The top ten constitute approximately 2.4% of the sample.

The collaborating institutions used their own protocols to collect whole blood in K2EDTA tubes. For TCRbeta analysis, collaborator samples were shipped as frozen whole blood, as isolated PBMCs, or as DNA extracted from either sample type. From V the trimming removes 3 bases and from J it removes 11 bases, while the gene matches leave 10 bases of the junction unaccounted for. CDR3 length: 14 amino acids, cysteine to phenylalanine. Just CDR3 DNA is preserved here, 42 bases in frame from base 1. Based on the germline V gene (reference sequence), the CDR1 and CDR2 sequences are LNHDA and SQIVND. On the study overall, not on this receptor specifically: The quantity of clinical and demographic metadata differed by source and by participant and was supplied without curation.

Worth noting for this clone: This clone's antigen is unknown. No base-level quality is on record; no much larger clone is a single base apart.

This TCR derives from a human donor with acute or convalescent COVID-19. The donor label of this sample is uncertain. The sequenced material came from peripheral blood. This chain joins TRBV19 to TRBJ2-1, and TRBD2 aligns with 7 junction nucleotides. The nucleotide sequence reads TGTGCCAGTAGTATTTCTGCTAGCGGTTATCAGCAGTTCTTC. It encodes CASSISASGYQQFF.